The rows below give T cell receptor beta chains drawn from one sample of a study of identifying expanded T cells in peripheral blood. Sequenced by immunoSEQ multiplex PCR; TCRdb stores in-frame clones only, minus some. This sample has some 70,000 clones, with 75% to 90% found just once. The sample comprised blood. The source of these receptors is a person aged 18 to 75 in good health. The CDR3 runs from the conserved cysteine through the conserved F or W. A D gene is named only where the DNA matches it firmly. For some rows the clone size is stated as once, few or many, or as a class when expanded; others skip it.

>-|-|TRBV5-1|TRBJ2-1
CASSLDIRGDEQFF
TGCGCCAGCAGCTTGGACATAAGGGGGGATGAGCAGTTCTTC
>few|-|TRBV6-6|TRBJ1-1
CAGHREEGTEAFF
TGTGCCGGTCACAGGGAAGAGGGCACTGAAGCTTTCTTT
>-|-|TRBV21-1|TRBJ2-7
CASSTAYEQYF
TGTGCCAGCAGCACTGCCTACGAGCAGTACTTC
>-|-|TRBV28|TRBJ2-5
CASSSGQPGETQYF
TGTGCCAGCAGTTCCGGACAGCCAGGGGAGACCCAGTACTTC
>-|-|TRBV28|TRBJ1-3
CASSQPGQGENTIYF
TGTGCCAGCAGCCAGCCGGGGCAGGGCGAAAACACCATATATTTT
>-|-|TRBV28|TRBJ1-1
CASKVGNTEAFF
TGTGCCAGCAAAGTGGGGAACACTGAAGCTTTCTTT
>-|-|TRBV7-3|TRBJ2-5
CASSLDGGKTQYF
TGTGCCAGCAGCTTAGATGGGGGAAAGACCCAGTACTTC
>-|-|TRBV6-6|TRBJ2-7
CASSYRASYEQYF
TGTGCCAGCAGTTACAGGGCCTCCTACGAGCAGTACTTC
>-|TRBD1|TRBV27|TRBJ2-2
CASSLSWGTANTGELFF
TGTGCCAGCAGTTTATCTTGGGGGACAGCGAACACCGGGGAGCTGTTTTTT
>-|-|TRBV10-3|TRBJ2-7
CASSYSGSDEQYF
TGTGCCAGCAGTTACTCTGGTAGTGACGAGCAGTACTTC
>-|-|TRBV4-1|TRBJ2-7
CASSQDLGGNYEQYF
TGCGCCAGCAGCCAAGATCTTGGGGGGAACTACGAGCAGTACTTC